The 20 T cell receptor beta chains reported below all come from one sample, sequenced in a study of OX40 agonist ivuxolimab in advanced cancers. Only in-frame clones appear in the TCRdb table, and some are missing; sequencing was by immunoSEQ multiplex PCR. This sample yields fewer than 70,000 clones, of which 87% are seen a single time; 2.5% to 3% belongs to the top ten. The sequences come from CD4+ or CD8+ T cells sorted from blood, collected in a trial of the OX40 agonist ivuxolimab. These receptors all stem from an adult with an advanced solid tumor such as melanoma, head and neck, liver or kidney cancer.

The V gene is TRBV7-9, the J gene TRBJ2-1, with a tentative D call TRBD1 (6 bases). Germline CDR1 reads SEHNR; CDR2 reads FQNEAQ (reference sequence). There are 13 residues in the CDR3. The V and J ends lost 5 bases and 5 bases respectively, with 10 bases between them. The CDR3 sequence: CASSTGQNNEQFF. For the CDR3, the DNA is TGTGCCAGCAGCACCGGACAGAACAATGAGCAGTTCTTC.

V and J are TRBV19 and TRBJ2-7; maybe TRBD1 (6 bases). V gave up 5 bases and J gave up 7 bases, with 12 bases separating them. Germline CDR1 is LNHDA and CDR2 is SQIVND (reference sequence). The length of the CDR3 is 12 residues. In DNA, the CDR3 is TGTGCCAGTAGTGACAGGATTAGGGAGCAGTACTTC. Translating it yields CASSDRIREQYF.

The rearrangement links TRBV7-3 to TRBJ2-3; 12 bases are shared with TRBD2. Germline CDR1 is SGHTA and CDR2 is FQGTGA. The CDR3 consists of 19 residues. Losses at the gene ends were 1 base for V and 4 bases for J; bases not matched to a gene: 12. The CDR3 coding sequence is TGTGCCAGCAGCTTAAAGGGGGCCCTAGCGGGAGGGCCCGCAGATACGCAGTATTTT. Translating it yields CASSLKGALAGGPADTQYF.

The V call is TRBV5-6, the J call TRBJ1-6; the D is unclear. The length of the CDR3 is 16 residues. Germline values: CDR1 SGHDT, CDR2 YYEEEE. V gave up 0 bases and J gave up 3 bases, with 10 bases separating them. The CDR3 nucleotides read TGTGCCAGCAGCTTGGGGGTACAGTTCTATAATTCACCCCTCCACTTT. It translates to CASSLGVQFYNSPLHF.

This clone was seen once. The chain is built from TRBV2 and TRBJ2-1; 10 bases match TRBD1. CDR3 length equals 16 residues. Germline V gives CDR1 SNHLY, CDR2 FYNNEI. The ends lost 8 bases at V and 4 bases at J; junction bases unmatched: 11. Here the CDR3 DNA reads TGTGCCAGCGGTCGCATGGACAGGGGGGCGTACAATGAGCAGTTCTTC. This gives the protein CASGRMDRGAYNEQFF.

This clone was recorded a few times. The chain uses TRBV6-5 and TRBJ1-6, with D possibly TRBD1 on 5 matching bases. CDR1 and CDR2 (germline): MNHEY, SVGAGI. This CDR3 region has 12 residues. The germline V and J ends were trimmed by 2 bases and 13 bases, with 9 bases remaining between them. The DNA for the CDR3 is TGTGCCAGCAGTTACCCTGGGACGCCCCTCCACTTT. As protein: CASSYPGTPLHF.

This clone was counted between two and nine times. The gene calls are TRBV2 and TRBJ1-5; the D is unclear. Looked up from germline, CDR1 is SNHLY and CDR2 is FYNNEI. Trimming left V 6 bases short and J 3 bases short, with 9 bases between. The CDR3 is 13 amino acids. The CDR3 DNA follows: TGTGCCAGCAGACAAATTCCCAATCAGCCCCAGCATTTT. It translates to CASRQIPNQPQHF.

The genes are TRBV14 and TRBJ2-7, with 7 bases aligning to TRBD2. Germline assignment: CDR1 SGHDN and CDR2 FVKESK. This CDR3 is built from 18 residues. J gave up 2 bases and V 5 bases, and 18 bases lay outside the gene matches. CDR3 protein: CASSSDQPPGLVTYEQYF. In nucleotides, the CDR3 is TGTGCCAGCAGCTCGGATCAGCCCCCAGGACTAGTAACCTACGAGCAGTACTTC. Drawing the rest from reference TRBV14 and TRBJ2-7, the complete variable domain is EAGVTQFPSHSVIEKGQTVTLRCDPISGHDNLYWYRRVMGKEIKFLLHFVKESKQDESGMPNNRFLAERTGGTYSTLKVQPAELEDSGVYFCASSSDQPPGLVTYEQYFGPGTRLTVT.

This clone showed up just once. The chain combines TRBV6-5 with TRBJ1-2; D unclear. The CDR3 extends over 15 amino acids. Per germline, CDR1 MNHEY and CDR2 SVGAGI. V lost 0 bases to trimming and J lost 4 bases, with 12 bases between them. The CDR3 DNA reads as TGTGCCAGCAGTTACTCGCTGCCTACCAGCTATGGCTACACCTTC. Its translation: CASSYSLPTSYGYTF.

The CDR3 reads CSVGTTSGDTQYF. The CDR3 DNA sequence: TGCAGCGTCGGGACAACTAGCGGGGATACGCAGTATTTT. The rearrangement joins TRBV29-1 to TRBJ2-3; 9 bases fit TRBD2. Looked up from germline, CDR1 is SQVTM and CDR2 is ANQGSEA. This CDR3 is built from 13 residues. J gave up 6 bases and V 6 bases, and 7 bases lay outside the gene matches.

Only one count was recorded for this clone. This chain connects TRBV28 to TRBJ2-7, with a weak D call TRBD1 (8 bases). The germline V gene encodes CDR1 MDHEN and CDR2 SYDVKM. The V and J ends lost 6 bases and 2 bases respectively, with 17 bases between them. The CDR3 extends over 15 amino acids. CDR3 coding DNA: TGTGCCAGCAGGGGCCGACAGGGGAGGGCCTACGAGCAGTACTTC. Amino acid sequence: CASRGRQGRAYEQYF.

This chain uses TRBV4-1 with TRBJ1-6; D is undetermined. The CDR3 spans 13 residues. CDR1 MGHRA and CDR2 YSYEKL come from the germline V gene. V was trimmed by 0 bases and J by 11 bases, leaving 8 bases between them. For the CDR3, the DNA is TGCGCCAGCAGCCAAGACCCATGGGCACCCCTCCACTTT. It encodes CASSQDPWAPLHF.

The V gene is TRBV11-2, the J gene TRBJ2-5; weak D call: TRBD1 (5 bases). The J call is doubtful: the DNA matches TRBJ2-7 better. The CDR3 totals 15 residues. Germline lookup yields CDR1 SGHAT and CDR2 FQNNGV. CDR3 in amino acids: CASSKDTGPSYEQYF. The CDR3 DNA sequence: TGTGCCAGCAGCAAGGACACAGGACCGTCCTACGAGCAGTACTTC.

The rearrangement uses TRBV12-5 and TRBJ2-2, with 10 bases matching TRBD1. With V trimmed by 7 bases and J by 2 bases, 4 bases remained unmatched. The CDR3 is 15 amino acids. Germline assignment: CDR1 LGHNT and CDR2 FRNRAP. The CDR3 DNA follows: TGTGCTAGTGCCCGACAGGGGGCCAACACCGGGGAGCTGTTTTTT. Protein sequence: CASARQGANTGELFF.

This clone was picked up one time. The J gene is TRBJ2-5, the V gene TRBV11-3, with a tentative D call TRBD2 (5 bases). TRBJ2-7 matches the DNA end more closely, so the J call is doubtful. The CDR3 extends over 16 amino acids. Per germline, CDR1 SGHNT and CDR2 YENEEA. CDR3 DNA sequence: TGTGCCAGCAGCTTAGATGGGAGAGACGGCGCCTACGAGCAGTACTTC. Translated, it gives CASSLDGRDGAYEQYF.

The chain uses TRBV6-5 and TRBJ1-1; 7 bases are a match to TRBD1. Germline V gives CDR1 MNHEY, CDR2 SVGAGI. The CDR3 loop spans 14 amino acids. V was clipped by 6 bases and J by 1 base; unmatched bases: 5. The DNA of the CDR3 is TGTGCCAGCAGGAGGGACAGCCCGAACACTGAAGCTTTCTTT. Translated, it gives CASRRDSPNTEAFF.

The chain combines TRBV7-2 with TRBJ2-7; D gene unclear. V was pared by 0 bases and J by 5 bases, with 5 bases between. Per germline, CDR1 SGHTA and CDR2 FQGNSA. CDR3 length: 12 residues. The CDR3 sequence is CASSLAHNEQYF. In DNA, the CDR3 is TGTGCCAGCAGCTTAGCGCACAACGAGCAGTACTTC.

This rearrangement joins TRBV6-6 to TRBJ1-2, with D possibly being TRBD1 (5 bases). V lost 5 bases and J lost 0, with 13 bases in between. The CDR3 covers 15 residues. Per germline, CDR1 MNHNY and CDR2 SVGAGI (reference sequence). CDR3 region: CASSGTTPANYGYTF. CDR3 DNA: TGTGCCAGCAGTGGGACGACCCCAGCTAACTATGGCTACACCTTC.

This clone was recorded at least ten times. The chain uses TRBV28 and TRBJ2-7; the D gene is possibly TRBD1 (6 bases). CDR3 length: 15 residues. Germline V CDR1 and CDR2: MDHEN, SYDVKM. V was cut by 5 bases and J by 2 bases, with 16 bases left in between. The DNA of the CDR3 is TGTGCCAGCAGTCCGTACGACAGGCCGACCTACGAGCAGTACTTC. Residues: CASSPYDRPTYEQYF.

The J gene is TRBJ2-2, the V gene TRBV27; 10 bases align to TRBD1. The CDR3 runs 16 residues. V trimming: 8 bases; J trimming: 6 bases; junction bases outside the gene matches: 12. Germline V CDR1 and CDR2: MNHEY, SMNVEV (reference sequence). CDR3 nucleotide sequence: TGTGCCAGCTCCAAATCAGGGACAGGGGTGGCCGGGGAGCTGTTTTTT. Translating gives CASSKSGTGVAGELFF.